This paragraph covers one TCR beta chain sequence. Its antigen is still unknown. Base qualities are not provided; no much larger clone lies one nucleotide away. The data belong to a study of PD-1 blockade in classical Hodgkin lymphoma (dated by TCRdb to about 2020). The study in broad terms: Nivolumab dosing was 3 mg/kg intravenously every 2 weeks, continuing until either disease progression or unacceptable toxicity. The study used TCR beta sequencing and CyTOF to define a peripheral blood immune signature of response to PD-1 blockade in classical Hodgkin lymphoma. Summary of the overall study and its limitations: Lower diversity was seen in patients whose nivolumab began less than 1 year after ASCT, and these patients were left out of later analyses so that immune reconstitution would not confound the results. Newly diagnosed patients were reported to have lower baseline TCR diversity than healthy donors, and relapsed/refractory patients were reported to have lower baseline TCR diversity still. Baseline diversity similar to that of newly diagnosed patients was observed in trial patients achieving complete response, whereas significantly lower diversity was observed in partial responders and progressors. CD4+ but not CD8+ TCR diversity rose significantly by C4D1 (p=0.0027 vs p=0.16), most apparent in complete responders (p=0.02). The study was limited to a single clinical trial cohort, and causes of repertoire differences, possibly disease activity or prior therapy, remained undefined.

This specimen's time point label, interpreted: cycle 1 day 1 (C1D1), immediately before nivolumab initiation. All trial patients had relapsed after autologous stem cell transplantation, with cohorts A, B and C differing in prior brentuximab vedotin exposure. The trial cohort was composed of about 54 patients with relapsed/refractory classical Hodgkin lymphoma, for whom complete response, partial response or progressive disease was recorded as best overall response. Trial patients were treated with single-agent nivolumab in the multi-cohort phase II CheckMate 205 trial. An independent review committee assessed best overall response by applying the 2007 International Working Group response criteria. Trial PBMCs were collected immediately before nivolumab initiation (C1D1) and during therapy at cycle 2 day 1 and cycle 4 day 1. Peripheral blood was collected in 8 mL Vacutainer Cell Preparation Tubes, from which PBMCs were isolated by centrifugation and then cryopreserved.

Genomic DNA was extracted with the Qiagen DNeasy kit from unsorted PBMCs and from negatively selected CD4+ and CD8+ fractions. TCR beta CDR3 regions were subjected to amplification by immunoSEQ multiplex PCR with primers that anneal to V and J segments. A synthetic immune receptor repertoire was used to minimize amplification bias, and remaining bias was computationally removed after sequencing. Per the original workflow: Custom Python scripts were used to quantify repertoire diversity as the Shannon entropy index. The unsorted, CD4+ and CD8+ repertoires were each analyzed separately, with the exception of combined analyses, where CD4+ and CD8+ sequences were merged in silico. A clone was considered expanded if an increase in frequency of at least 2-fold after treatment relative to C1D1 was found, and a pseudocount of 0.5 was applied to clones undetected at baseline. Clones with 0 or 1 copy at C1D1 were classified as singleton clones, and clones with 2 or more copies were classified as non-singleton clones. Clones expanded in unsorted samples were annotated as CD4+, CD8+ or unknown by matching protein sequences in sorted samples from the same patient. Wilcoxon tests were applied to paired samples to test diversity changes from C1D1 to C4D1. Held by TCRdb, this immuneACCESS table contains in-frame sequences only and omits some clones. Under half of the omission traces to an unresolved V gene where checked; the cause of the rest is unknown. V, J and clone size were drawn from that table, and D and trimming were deduced from the DNA. Within this sample are 60,000 or so clones, with around nine tenths of them counted one time only. Of the sample, roughly a tenth is held by the ten largest clones.

The clonotype originates from a human donor with classical Hodgkin lymphoma. Sequencing used peripheral blood mononuclear cells (PBMCs), obtained at baseline.

The nucleotide sequence reads as follows: TGTGCCAGCAGCCCCGTCCCGGGGGCGGGCACAGATACGCAGTATTTT. Its protein product is CASSPVPGAGTDTQYF. The rearrangement joined TRBV7-9 to TRBJ2-3; the D gene could be TRBD1 or TRBD2, each one agreeing over 6 bases. The CDR1 and CDR2 encoded by the germline V gene (reference sequence) are SEHNR and FQNEAQ. The CDR3, cysteine through phenylalanine, is 16 amino acids long. Only the CDR3 DNA is retained, 48 bases long and in frame from the first base. Trimming removed 5 bases from V and 1 base from J, leaving 16 bases between the germline ends.